This entry features one T cell receptor (beta chain) sequence. What it binds is not known. V trimming: 5 bases; J trimming: 5 bases; junction bases outside the gene matches: 8. The germline V gene encodes CDR1 SGHVS and CDR2 FNYEAQ. The CDR3 is made up of 16 amino acids. The data were taken from a study of OX40 agonist ivuxolimab in advanced cancers. For the study at large: The patients received ivuxolimab by intravenous route every 2 weeks at 0.01 to 10 mg/kg. The study enrolled dose-escalation patients with hepatocellular carcinoma, melanoma, renal cell or head and neck cancer.

Findings of the study overall: More expanded clones were seen, on average, in CD8+ T cells than in CD4+.

TCRdb's copy holds only in-frame clones and misses some; the assay was immunoSEQ multiplex PCR. The data hold some 74,000 clones, with 91% observed a single time. The sequence came from an adult with an advanced solid tumor such as melanoma, head and neck, liver or kidney cancer. This chain connects TRBV7-6 to TRBJ2-5; 13 nucleotides agree with TRBD2. The input for sequencing was CD4+ or CD8+ T cells sorted from blood, taken in a trial of the OX40 agonist ivuxolimab. This CDR3 is CASSSGLAGAIETQYF. The CDR3 DNA reads TGTGCCAGCAGCAGCGGACTAGCGGGAGCAATTGAGACCCAGTACTTC.